This T cell receptor beta chain was identified in a study of blood T cells in healthy people across ages. Overall study results and limits: What prevented conclusive comparison of naive and antigen-experienced cells was that PBMCs were unsorted. TCR beta diversity tracked closely with naive T cell percentage. More naive CD4+ cells and higher diversity were found in long-lived than in aged donors.

CDR1 MNHEY and CDR2 SVGAGI come from the germline V gene. The CDR3 extends over 13 amino acids. Trimming removed 11 bases from V and 5 bases from J; junction bases left unmatched: 11. Next came a second PCR, run for about 6 to 11 cycles, which used a sample-barcoded 5' primer along with a J-beta primer mix. TCRdb re-called the 5' RACE reads with MiXCR, one entry per CDR3 protein. The sample contains around 600,000 distinct CDR3 sequences, roughly 48% of which appear only once. This clonotype was seen many times. Its antigen is unknown. Ranging in age from about 6 to 95, the donors were healthy Caucasian individuals from Russia.

Sequenced input: blood. The chain employs TRBV6-5 and TRBJ2-7, with 8 nucleotides matching TRBD1. This TCR came from a man aged 80 or over in good health. The CDR3 nucleotides read TGTGCCTGCGAGGACAGGGTAACCGACGAGCAGTACTTC. Residues: CACEDRVTDEQYF.